This passage covers 20 T cell receptor beta chains from one sample sequenced in a study of metastatic and nonmetastatic thyroid tumors. All patients were untreated before thyroid surgery. TCRdb reanalyzed the PCR reads via MiXCR. The sample shows about 26,000 clones, 15% of them seen only once. The sequencing sample was made of blood. These receptor sequences come from a female donor with papillary thyroid cancer or a benign thyroid nodule (not recorded which). Some clones in this sample may be carry-over from other donors' samples.

At least ten counts were recorded for this clone. The CDR3 region is CASSIDPGAGEQYF. CDR3 DNA: TGTGCCAGTAGTATAGATCCGGGGGCAGGGGAGCAGTACTTC. The gene calls are TRBV19 and TRBJ2-7, with D perhaps given as TRBD1 or TRBD2 (6 bases each). The CDR3 contains 14 residues. Per the germline V gene, CDR1 is LNHDA and CDR2 is SQIVND (reference sequence). V shed 0 bases and J shed 7 bases, with 13 bases lying between them.

This clone was found many times. The CDR3 nucleotides read TGCAGCGTTGAAGCGGTGGTAATAGGGTACAATGAGCAGTTCTTC. Protein sequence: CSVEAVVIGYNEQFF. The rearrangement uses TRBV29-1 and TRBJ2-1, with D unresolved. The CDR3 sequence is 15 residues long. V was clipped by 1 base and J by 4 bases, with 14 bases between them. Germline CDR1 and CDR2: SQVTM and ANQGSEA.

By share of the sample, this clone is large. The V gene is TRBV7-2, the J gene TRBJ2-1; D gene uncertain. The CDR3 has 13 amino acids. V was pared by 6 bases and J by 12 bases, with 18 bases between. Germline lookup yields CDR1 SGHTA and CDR2 FQGNSA. The CDR3 DNA reads TGTGCCAGCAGTCACGGATACCCCTCTCCGCAGTTCTTC. This sequence encodes CASSHGYPSPQFF.

This clone was detected ten times or more. The chain joins TRBV20-1 to TRBJ2-1; 8 bases are a match to TRBD1. The CDR3 sequence is 14 residues long. Germline values: CDR1 DFQATT, CDR2 SNEGSKA (reference sequence). The V segment lost 6 bases and the J segment 7 bases; nucleotides outside the gene matches: 11. CDR3 residues: CSADDRGTLNEQFF. The CDR3 DNA is TGCAGTGCAGACGACAGGGGTACCCTAAATGAGCAGTTCTTC.

This clone came up many times. The rearrangement joins TRBV12-3 or TRBV12-4 to TRBJ1-1, with D perhaps matching TRBD1 (6 bases). The CDR3 contains 14 residues. The germline V and J ends were trimmed by 2 bases and 1 base, with 8 bases remaining between them. CDR3 nucleotides: TGTGCCAGCAGTTTATGGGGGCAGAACACTGAAGCTTTCTTT. Protein: CASSLWGQNTEAFF.

This clone was detected ten times or more. J is TRBJ2-1 and V is TRBV7-9; TRBD1 is a possible D gene (5 bases). Trimming left V 6 bases short and J 5 bases short, with 17 bases between. From germline, CDR1 is SEHNR and CDR2 FQNEAQ (reference sequence). The length of the CDR3 is 15 residues. CDR3 DNA: TGTGCCAGCAGAGGACCGACAGTCACCAACAATGAGCAGTTCTTC. Its translation: CASRGPTVTNNEQFF.

Many counts were recorded for this clone. This chain uses TRBV11-2 with TRBJ2-3; 11 bases align to TRBD2. Germline V gene lookup returns CDR1 SGHAT and CDR2 FQNNGV. Trimming cost V 6 bases and J 5 bases; bases outside gene matches: 13. CDR3 length equals 17 residues. CDR3: CASRGPLAGGPLDTQYF. Here the CDR3 DNA reads TGTGCCAGCAGGGGGCCCTTAGCGGGAGGGCCGTTAGATACGCAGTATTTT.

The table lists this clone with many counts. This chain connects TRBV20-1 to TRBJ2-2, with D perhaps TRBD1 or TRBD2 (5 bases each). Trimming shortened V by 6 bases and J by 3 bases, and 11 bases separated the two germline ends. Per germline, CDR1 DFQATT and CDR2 SNEGSKA (reference sequence). The CDR3 totals 13 residues. CDR3: CSATRDHTGELFF. The CDR3 nucleotides read TGCAGTGCAACCCGGGACCACACCGGGGAGCTGTTTTTT.

This clone has at least ten counts. The rearrangement links TRBV27 to TRBJ2-6; 11 bases agree with TRBD2. Unmatched junction bases numbered 7, after V lost 6 bases and J lost 0 bases. The CDR3 consists of 18 residues. The germline V gene has CDR1 MNHEY and CDR2 SMNVEV (reference sequence). The CDR3 DNA reads as TGTGCCAGCAGCCTCCGGACTAGCGGGTTCTCTGGGGCCAACGTCCTGACTTTC. Amino acids: CASSLRTSGFSGANVLTF.

Many counts were recorded for this clone. The V call is TRBV19, the J call TRBJ2-1, with D uncertain. CDR1 is LNHDA and CDR2 is SQIVND in the germline V gene (reference sequence). Trimming stripped 0 bases from V and 5 bases from J, with 8 bases between. This CDR3 is 14 amino acids long. CDR3 in amino acids: CASSIDRWDNEQFF. CDR3 DNA sequence: TGTGCCAGTAGTATAGATCGGTGGGACAATGAGCAGTTCTTC.

This clone was picked up many times. This chain joins TRBV20-1 and TRBJ2-7, with D uncertain. V was clipped by 3 bases and J by 5 bases, with 14 bases between them. CDR3 length equals 13 residues. Germline V gene sequence: CDR1 DFQATT, CDR2 SNEGSKA (reference sequence). The CDR3 DNA reads TGCAGTGCTAGGTTGGGGTCTTTCGACGAGCAGTACTTC. As protein: CSARLGSFDEQYF.

The J gene is TRBJ1-2, the V gene TRBV5-1; the D gene is possibly TRBD1 (5 bases). Trimming cost V 0 bases and J 0 bases, with 12 bases left between them. The CDR3 sequence is 16 residues long. CDR1 SGHRS and CDR2 YFSETQ come from the germline V gene. The CDR3 coding sequence is TGCGCCAGCAGCTTGGGAGGGACGGACACTAACTATGGCTACACCTTC. This encodes CASSLGGTDTNYGYTF.

This clone was observed many times. The chain links TRBV6-1 to TRBJ1-1; D may be TRBD1 (6 bases). Trimming pared 8 bases from V and 5 bases from J, leaving 21 bases between. Germline assignment: CDR1 MNHNS and CDR2 SASEGT. CDR3 length: 15 residues. CDR3 amino acids: CASSSRGLTGTEAFF. The CDR3 nucleotides read TGTGCCAGCTCGAGCAGGGGACTAACTGGGACTGAAGCTTTCTTT.

By sample fraction, this clone is medium-sized (0.01 to 0.1%). The chain recombines TRBV11-2 with TRBJ2-1; D unclear. Trimming shortened V by 4 bases and J by 7 bases, and 20 bases separated the two germline ends. Germline CDR1 reads SGHAT; CDR2 reads FQNNGV. The CDR3 covers 16 residues. The chain's CDR3 is CASSSARGSTVNEQFF. The CDR3 DNA sequence: TGTGCCAGCAGCTCCGCCCGTGGATCAACAGTAAATGAGCAGTTCTTC.

Many counts were recorded for this clone. A read error may explain this, as a much larger clone is one base away. The sample contains more than one DNA sequence encoding this CDR3. The rearrangement joins TRBV18 to TRBJ1-2; 12 nucleotides line up with TRBD1. Germline V gene lookup returns CDR1 KGHSH and CDR2 LQKENI. Trimming at V came to 6 bases and at J to 5 bases, leaving 10 bases not matched to a gene. There are 16 residues in the CDR3. CDR3 in DNA: TGTGCCAGCTCCCCAGGGGGACAGGGGGCAAGGTATGGCTACACCTTC. As protein: CASSPGGQGARYGYTF.

The chain employs TRBV28 and TRBJ1-1, with D hard to call. Germline V lookup: CDR1 MDHEN, CDR2 SYDVKM. The CDR3 spans 13 residues. The DNA for the CDR3 is TGTGGCCGCAGTTTAGTCATGAACACTGAAGCTTTCTTT. It yields the protein CGRSLVMNTEAFF.

This clone was seen at least ten times. The V call is TRBV27, the J call TRBJ1-2, with 7 bases identical to TRBD1. The CDR3 runs 13 residues. Germline lookup yields CDR1 MNHEY and CDR2 SMNVEV (reference sequence). Trimming removed 5 bases from V and 8 bases from J; junction bases left unmatched: 8. CDR3 amino acids: CASSDRVRWGYTF. The DNA of the CDR3 is TGTGCCAGCAGTGACAGGGTTCGGTGGGGCTACACCTTC.

This clone is medium-sized (0.01 to 0.1%) within its sample. J is TRBJ2-1 and V is TRBV6-6, with D perhaps given as TRBD1 or TRBD2 (5 bases each). V lost 0 bases, J lost 0 bases, and 15 bases lay in between. The CDR3 runs to 18 residues. CDR1 is MNHNY and CDR2 is SVGAGI in the germline V gene (reference sequence). The CDR3 DNA follows: TGTGCCAGCAGTTACTCGGGTGGGGGAACGAGCTCCTACAATGAGCAGTTCTTC. Residues: CASSYSGGGTSSYNEQFF.

This clone appeared many times. A much larger clone sits a single nucleotide away, making a read error possible. In the same sample, other DNA sequences code for this CDR3. V and J are TRBV7-3 and TRBJ2-7; no clear D. CDR3 length equals 13 residues. Trimming removed 2 bases from V and 3 bases from J, with 8 bases in between. Germline values: CDR1 SGHTA, CDR2 FQGTGA. The CDR3 sequence: CASSLWANYEQYF. The DNA for the CDR3 is TGTGCCAGCAGCTTATGGGCAAACTACGAGCAGTACTTC.

Ten or more counts support this clone. The chain has TRBV27 and TRBJ2-1; D gene unclear. There are 13 residues in the CDR3. V lost 2 bases, J lost 6 bases, and 8 bases lay in between. The germline V gene encodes CDR1 MNHEY and CDR2 SMNVEV (reference sequence). The CDR3 loop reads CASSLSVGNEQFF. CDR3 coding DNA: TGTGCCAGCAGTTTAAGCGTCGGCAATGAGCAGTTCTTC.